This TCR beta chain originates from a study of blood T cell repertoires in COVID-19. For the study at large: Donors in the United States, Italy and Spain gave samples during acute or convalescent COVID-19.

The germline V and J ends were trimmed by 5 bases and 4 bases, with 13 bases remaining between them. Germline CDR1 is SGDLS and CDR2 is YYNGEE. The CDR3 is 14 amino acids. As originally analysed: Amplifying reference gene primers gave estimates of nucleated cell counts. TCRdb's table, derived via immunoSEQ multiplex PCR, lists solely in-frame clones and lacks some. That table is the source of V, J and clone size, and D and trimming were worked out from the DNA. This table holds more than 45,000 clones, around nine tenths found once. This chain links TRBV9 with TRBJ2-1, with D perhaps matching TRBD2 (5 bases). Sequenced sample: peripheral blood. The TCR originated in a human donor with active COVID-19. The donor label of this sample is uncertain. The CDR3 nucleotides are TGTGCCAGCAGTGGGAGTCAGAAATACAATGAGCAGTTCTTC. It encodes CASSGSQKYNEQFF.